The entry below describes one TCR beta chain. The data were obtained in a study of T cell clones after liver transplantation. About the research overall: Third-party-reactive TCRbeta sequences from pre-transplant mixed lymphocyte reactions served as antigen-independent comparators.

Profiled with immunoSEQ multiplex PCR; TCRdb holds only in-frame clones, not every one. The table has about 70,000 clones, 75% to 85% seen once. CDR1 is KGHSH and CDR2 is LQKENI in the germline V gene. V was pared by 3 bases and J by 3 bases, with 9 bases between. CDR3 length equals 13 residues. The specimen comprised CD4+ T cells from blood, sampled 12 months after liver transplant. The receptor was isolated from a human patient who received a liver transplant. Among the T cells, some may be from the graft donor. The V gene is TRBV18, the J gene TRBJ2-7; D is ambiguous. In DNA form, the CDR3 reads TGTGCCAGCTCACCGGGTCCGGACTACGAGCAGTACTTC. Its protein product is CASSPGPDYEQYF.